This T cell receptor beta chain derives from a study of post-analysis software for immune sequencing data. Points from the study as a whole: Controls had lower frequencies than patients of 4 or 5 TRBV segments, which included TRBV5-6, TRBV5-1 and TRBV20-1.

Turning to this clonotype: Its target is unknown.

V lost 0 bases, J lost 5 bases, and 11 bases lay in between. CDR3 size: 15 residues. The V gene's germline CDR1 is LNHNV and CDR2 YYDKDF (reference sequence). Libraries were made from TCR beta cDNA, and they carried unique molecular identifiers. Each CDR3 protein is one row after TCRdb ran MiXCR on the PCR reads. The sample yields 400,000 to 500,000 distinct CDR3 sequences, 35% to 45% seen once. Source material: blood. This sequence was found in a girl aged 2 to 9 with multiple sclerosis. The V gene is TRBV15, the J gene TRBJ1-5; no reliable D call. The CDR3 DNA is TGTGCCACCAGCAGAGATTCCCGGCGGGATCAGCCCCAGCATTTT. Its protein product is CATSRDSRRDQPQHF.